Shown below are 14 T cell receptor beta chains from a single sample sequenced in a study of blood T cells in healthy people across ages. The use of a sample-barcoded 5' primer and a J-beta primer mix characterized a second PCR of roughly 7 to 11 cycles. TCRdb used MiXCR to reprocess the 5' RACE reads, holding one entry per CDR3 protein. The sample lists 1.5 million to 2 million distinct CDR3 sequences, around 36% occurring once. Sequenced input: blood. The receptors originated from a woman between 25 and 40 years old in good health.

The chain employs TRBV10-3 and TRBJ1-4, with D hard to call. The CDR3 contains 14 residues. Germline lookup yields CDR1 ENHRY and CDR2 SYGVKD. The V end was cut by 10 bases, the J end by 5 bases, with 17 bases between. DNA for the CDR3: TGTGCCACGTCGGCTCGGGGTGGGAATGAAAAACTGTTTTTT. This encodes CATSARGGNEKLFF.

This chain joins TRBV6-6 and TRBJ2-5, with 7 bases that match TRBD1. Trimming cost V 0 bases and J 11 bases; bases outside gene matches: 12. In germline, CDR1 is MNHNY, CDR2 SVGAGI (reference sequence). The CDR3 has 15 amino acids. The CDR3 DNA sequence: TGTGCCAGCAGTTACTCGGAGAACAGGGGTCAAGGGCAGTACTTC. It translates to CASSYSENRGQGQYF.

The J gene is TRBJ2-5, the V gene TRBV7-9; 13 bases line up with TRBD2. Germline V CDR1 and CDR2: SEHNR, FQNEAQ (reference sequence). V dropped 4 bases and J dropped 6; count of bases not matched to a gene: 5. The CDR3 spans 15 residues. The CDR3 DNA reads as TGTGCCAGCAGCTCACGGACTAGCGGGAGTAAGACCCAGTACTTC. Translated, it gives CASSSRTSGSKTQYF.

This clonotype was detected only a few times. This rearrangement joins TRBV28 to TRBJ2-3, with TRBD2 matching over 10 bases. The CDR3 extends over 18 amino acids. Per the germline V gene, CDR1 is MDHEN and CDR2 is SYDVKM. V was clipped by 5 bases and J by 5 bases; unmatched bases: 16. The CDR3 protein is CASSPAGFLAGVEDTQYF. The CDR3, as DNA: TGTGCCAGCAGTCCCGCCGGTTTCCTAGCGGGAGTTGAAGATACGCAGTATTTT.

V and J are TRBV20-1 and TRBJ1-5; D call uncertain. The ends were cut back, 3 bases at V and 0 bases at J, with 9 bases in the middle. The CDR3 contains 14 residues. Germline CDR1 DFQATT, CDR2 SNEGSKA (reference sequence). CDR3 in amino acids: CSASWEDSNQPQHF. CDR3 DNA sequence: TGCAGTGCTAGCTGGGAAGATAGCAATCAGCCCCAGCATTTT.

V usage is TRBV9 and J usage is TRBJ2-5; D not certain. Trimming removed 0 bases at V and 11 bases at J, with 20 bases between. The length of the CDR3 is 15 residues. Germline V CDR1 and CDR2: SGDLS, YYNGEE. Written as DNA, the CDR3 is TGTGCCAGCAGCGTAGGAACGGCGGCGGTGGTCAAGCAGTACTTC. Its translation is CASSVGTAAVVKQYF.

This clonotype was found many times. The J gene is TRBJ2-5, the V gene TRBV5-5; TRBD1 aligns across 11 bases. The CDR3 is made up of 18 amino acids. Trimming removed 3 bases from V and 5 bases from J; junction bases left unmatched: 15. The germline gives CDR1 SGHKS, CDR2 YYEKEE (reference sequence). The CDR3, as DNA: TGTGCCAGCAGCTGGCGAATGTTGCCGGGACAGGGGGGCGAGACCCAGTACTTC. This sequence encodes CASSWRMLPGQGGETQYF.

The chain recombines TRBV13 with TRBJ2-7; 7 positions agree with TRBD2. The CDR3 covers 16 residues. V lost 8 bases and J lost 0; bases outside the gene matches: 13. The V gene's germline CDR1 is PRHDT and CDR2 FYEKMQ (reference sequence). The CDR3 region has the DNA TGTGCCAGCGGCTCCCTGTCGCGCGGGAGCTCCTACGAGCAGTACTTC. Amino acids: CASGSLSRGSSYEQYF.

This clonotype came up a few times. The chain uses TRBV6-1 and TRBJ2-2; perhaps TRBD2 as D (6 bases). Trimming took off 7 bases at V and 6 bases at J, with 15 bases between the two ends. This CDR3 contains 14 residues. Looked up from germline, CDR1 is MNHNS and CDR2 is SASEGT. CDR3: CASKEGLWSGELFF. Written as DNA, the CDR3 is TGTGCCAGCAAGGAGGGCCTTTGGTCCGGGGAGCTGTTTTTT.

CDR3 DNA: TGTGCCAGCAGCCAAGATTACTACCCGGGACTAGCGGGGGGGCCGCGAGAGCAGTTCTTC. Translated: CASSQDYYPGLAGGPREQFF. The chain couples TRBV3-1 to TRBJ2-1, with 16 bases aligning to TRBD2. This CDR3 is built from 20 residues. The germline CDR1 and CDR2 sequences are LGHDT and YNNKEL (reference sequence). The V segment lost 0 bases and the J segment 10 bases; nucleotides outside the gene matches: 15.

This clonotype was counted only a few times. V gene TRBV5-6 combines with J gene TRBJ2-7; 7 bases match TRBD1. The trim removed 1 base at V and 3 bases at J, leaving 7 bases unmatched. Germline CDR1 reads SGHDT; CDR2 reads YYEEEE. This CDR3 has 15 amino acids. This chain's CDR3 is CASSLRDRAHYEQYF. The CDR3 region has the DNA TGTGCCAGCAGCTTGCGTGACAGGGCCCACTACGAGCAGTACTTC.

This clonotype appeared a few times. This sequence joins TRBV2 and TRBJ2-7, with 9 bases lining up with TRBD1. Germline-derived CDR1 and CDR2 are SNHLY and FYNNEI. Trimming cost V 6 bases and J 3 bases; bases outside gene matches: 6. The CDR3 spans 14 residues. The CDR3 loop is CASSEPGQGYEQYF. As DNA, the CDR3 is TGTGCCAGCAGCGAACCGGGACAGGGCTACGAGCAGTACTTC.

This clonotype occurred a few times. The chain links TRBV5-1 to TRBJ2-3; D possibly corresponds to TRBD2 (5 bases). The V end lost 4 bases, the J end lost 3 bases, and 15 bases lay between the germline ends. This CDR3 has 15 residues. Germline V CDR1 and CDR2: SGHRS, YFSETQ. The CDR3 coding sequence is TGCGCCAGCAGCCTGGAGGTAGTGGGTACAGATACGCAGTATTTT. It specifies CASSLEVVGTDTQYF. Full variable domain (outside the CDR3, taken from reference TRBV5-1 and TRBJ2-3): KAGVTQTPRYLIKTRGQQVTLSCSPISGHRSVSWYQQTPGQGLQFLFEYFSETQRNKGNFPGRFSGRQFSNSRSEMNVSTLELGDSALYLCASSLEVVGTDTQYFGPGTRLTVL.

This clonotype turned up a few times. The chain has TRBV6-5 and TRBJ2-7; no definite D call. CDR3 length: 13 amino acids. The germline V gene encodes CDR1 MNHEY and CDR2 SVGAGI. Trimming left V 5 bases short and J 6 bases short, with 14 bases between. CDR3 nucleotides: TGTGCCAGCAGTACCGGGTTACTGGGCGAGCAGTACTTC. Residues: CASSTGLLGEQYF.